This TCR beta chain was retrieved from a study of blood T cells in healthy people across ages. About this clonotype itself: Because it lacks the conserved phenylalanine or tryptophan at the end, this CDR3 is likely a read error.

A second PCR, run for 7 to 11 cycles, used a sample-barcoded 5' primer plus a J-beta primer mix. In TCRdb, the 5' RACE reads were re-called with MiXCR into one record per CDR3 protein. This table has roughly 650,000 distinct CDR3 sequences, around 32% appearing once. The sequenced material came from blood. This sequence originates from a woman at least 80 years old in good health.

As DNA, the CDR3 is TGTGCCAGCAGTCTCGGACGGAACTATGGCTACACCTGC. Translated: CASSLGRNYGYTC. The V and J genes are TRBV3-1 and TRBJ1-2, with D unclear. This CDR3 comprises 13 residues. Germline V gene sequence: CDR1 LGHDT, CDR2 YNNKEL (reference sequence). With 6 bases removed from V and 2 bases from J, the gap between germline ends came to 10 bases.